This T cell receptor (beta chain) was identified in a study of blood T cell repertoires in COVID-19. The overall study: Both acute and convalescent COVID-19 samples were obtained from the United States, Italy and Spain. PBMCs, B-cell-depleted T cells, or T cells provided the cDNA or gDNA that made up the material.

Germline values: CDR1 SQVTM, CDR2 ANQGSEA. V shed 6 bases, J shed 6 bases, and the junction held 7 bases outside the gene matches. CDR3 length: 12 residues. Original processing methods: Reference gene primer amplification gave nucleated cell count estimates. TCRdb's table, derived via immunoSEQ multiplex PCR, lists solely in-frame clones and lacks some. V and J calls and clone size are as listed in that table; D and trimming were resolved from the DNA. This sample has some 200,000 clones, with about 90% found just once. The chain combines TRBV29-1 with TRBJ1-2; 7 bases are a match to TRBD1. This sequence originates from a man aged 30-40 years with acute or convalescent COVID-19. Sequences were obtained from peripheral blood. DNA for the CDR3: TGCAGCGTGGAAAAACAGGGGAATGGCTACACCTTC. Translation gives CSVEKQGNGYTF.